Listed below are T cell receptor beta chains from one sample, sequenced in a study of T cells in Graves' hyperthyroidism and ophthalmopathy. One entry per CDR3 protein results from TCRdb running MiXCR on the multiplex PCR reads. The sample has under 550,000 distinct CDR3 sequences, roughly an eighth seen once. Sample: blood. These receptors were obtained from a woman aged 18-29 years with Graves' hyperthyroidism. Both conserved end residues are part of each CDR3. Each record gives: clone size, J gene, V gene, D gene, CDR3 protein, CDR3 DNA. The D gene is left open where the match is weak. Clone size is stated in some rows and not others, as once, few, many or a class when expanded.

many | TRBJ1-5 | TRBV29-1 | . | CSVSGTPGQPQHF | TGCAGCGTGTCCGGGACTCCGGGTCAGCCCCAGCATTTT
many | TRBJ2-7 | TRBV28 | TRBD1 | CASIDRGRVEQYF | TGTGCCAGCATCGACAGGGGCCGGGTCGAGCAGTACTTC
few | TRBJ1-2 | TRBV29-1 | . | CSVEDTGYGYTF | TGCAGCGTTGAAGACACCGGCTATGGCTACACCTTC
many | TRBJ2-3 | TRBV30 | . | CAWEFAGGHTDTQYF | TGTGCCTGGGAATTTGCCGGGGGGCACACAGATACGCAGTATTTT
many | TRBJ2-5 | TRBV27 | . | CASSPLDRESETQYF | TGTGCCAGCAGTCCCCTCGACCGGGAGTCAGAGACCCAGTACTTC
many | TRBJ2-7 | TRBV28 | TRBD2 | CASSLVLGLALWEQYF | TGTGCCAGCAGTTTAGTACTAGGACTAGCCTTGTGGGAGCAGTACTTC
few | TRBJ1-2 | TRBV6-1 | TRBD1 | CASSDPETGNYGYTF | TGTGCCAGCAGTGATCCGGAGACAGGGAACTATGGCTACACCTTC
many | TRBJ1-2 | TRBV3-1 | . | CASSKDGDYGYTF | TGTGCCAGCAGCAAGGACGGCGACTATGGCTACACCTTC
many | TRBJ1-3 | TRBV27 | TRBD1 | CASSKGTGVSSGNTIYF | TGTGCCAGCAGTAAGGGGACAGGGGTCTCCTCTGGAAACACCATATATTTT
. | TRBJ2-5 | TRBV6-6 | TRBD1 | CASSYPDRGNLETQYF | TGTGCCAGCAGTTACCCAGACAGGGGGAACTTGGAGACCCAGTACTTC
. | TRBJ1-1 | TRBV15 | . | CATSRSRGVGTEAFF | TGTGCCACCAGCAGAAGCAGGGGTGTTGGCACTGAAGCTTTCTTT
few | TRBJ2-7 | TRBV28 | . | CASIQRGGGRYEQYF | TGTGCCAGCATTCAAAGGGGGGGGGGTAGGTACGAGCAGTACTTC
many | TRBJ1-2 | TRBV9 | TRBD1 | CASSVVDRQGGYTF | TGTGCCAGCAGCGTAGTTGACAGACAGGGAGGCTACACCTTC
. | TRBJ2-5 | TRBV28 | TRBD2 | CASSLLLAEETQYF | TGTGCCAGCAGCTTATTACTAGCGGAAGAGACCCAGTACTTC
many | TRBJ2-1 | TRBV29-1 | TRBD2 | CSVEVGEGHNEQFF | TGCAGCGTTGAAGTGGGGGAGGGCCACAATGAGCAGTTCTTC
many | TRBJ2-7 | TRBV28 | . | CASSQSTPGRIYEQYF | TGTGCCAGCAGTCAATCTACCCCTGGGCGTATCTACGAGCAGTACTTC
few | TRBJ1-2 | TRBV4-3 | . | CASSQDARDNYGYTF | TGCGCCAGCAGCCAAGATGCCAGGGATAACTATGGCTACACCTTC
many | TRBJ1-5 | TRBV3-1 | . | CASSPRDFNQPQHF | TGTGCCAGCAGCCCTCGGGACTTCAATCAGCCCCAGCATTTT
many | TRBJ2-3 | TRBV13 | TRBD2 | CASSLGWFTSGRPSTDTQYF | TGTGCCAGCAGCTTAGGGTGGTTTACTAGCGGGAGGCCTAGCACAGATACGCAGTATTTT
. | TRBJ2-7 | TRBV28 | . | CASRARRKSYEQYF | TGTGCCAGCAGGGCGCGGAGGAAATCCTACGAGCAGTACTTC
. | TRBJ2-2 | TRBV20-1 | TRBD2 | CSASASGAFTGELFF | TGCAGTGCTAGTGCTAGCGGGGCCTTCACCGGGGAGCTGTTTTTT
. | TRBJ2-2 | TRBV6-2/TRBV6-3 | . | CASRLAGPGELFF | TGTGCCAGCAGACTAGCAGGCCCCGGGGAGCTGTTTTTT
. | TRBJ1-2 | TRBV7-2 | . | CASSPRTSGHLNYGYTF | TGTGCCAGCAGCCCACGGACTTCAGGGCACCTTAACTATGGCTACACCTTC
many | TRBJ1-1 | TRBV30 | . | CAWTRPANTEAFF | TGTGCCTGGACCAGACCCGCGAACACTGAAGCTTTCTTT
many | TRBJ2-7 | TRBV3-1 | . | CASSPTGYDEQYF | TGTGCCAGCAGCCCGACAGGTTACGACGAGCAGTACTTC
. | TRBJ2-3 | TRBV11-2 | . | CASSVPVGGATDTQYF | TGTGCCAGCAGCGTCCCAGTTGGGGGGGCCACAGATACGCAGTATTTT
few | TRBJ2-5 | TRBV28 | . | CASSFSATQETQYF | TGTGCCAGCAGTTTCTCGGCAACCCAAGAGACCCAGTACTTC
many | TRBJ1-2 | TRBV6-1 | TRBD1 | CASSALTGEAGYTF | TGTGCCAGCAGTGCCCTGACAGGGGAGGCTGGCTACACCTTC
many | TRBJ2-5 | TRBV11-2 | TRBD2 | CASSFGIAGETQYF | TGTGCCAGCAGCTTTGGCATAGCGGGGGAGACCCAGTACTTC